This is a list of T cell receptor beta chains from one sample in a study of post-analysis software for immune sequencing data. TCRdb re-derived calls from the PCR reads in MiXCR, one entry per CDR3 protein. The sample has about 810,000 distinct CDR3 sequences; 53% are singletons. The sequencing input was blood. The receptors stem from a girl aged 5 to 17 with multiple sclerosis. Both conserved end residues are part of each CDR3.

j_call	v_call	cdr3_aa
TRBJ2-1	TRBV7-3	CASSLRLAGGPNEQFF
TRBJ2-7	TRBV12-3/TRBV12-4	CASSPPVGQGSYEQYF
TRBJ1-2	TRBV29-1	CSVNRETYGYTF
TRBJ2-3	TRBV10-3	CAIRDRAGDTQYF
TRBJ2-7	TRBV5-1	CASRFGLAGAYEQYF
TRBJ1-2	TRBV5-1	CASSLVRGVAGYTF
TRBJ1-2	TRBV20-1	CSAKGASGYGYTF
TRBJ2-5	TRBV12-3/TRBV12-4	CASNPQLGGETQYF
TRBJ1-2	TRBV3-1	CASSPGGQGLYGYTF
TRBJ1-1	TRBV7-8	CASSFGTGLNTEAFF
TRBJ1-2	TRBV7-9	CASSLQTGSYGYTF
TRBJ2-7	TRBV3-1	CASSQTISGRDEQYF
TRBJ2-1	TRBV7-7	CASSSGLAAGYNEQFF
TRBJ1-5	TRBV29-1	CSVAAGNQPQHF
TRBJ1-2	TRBV7-9	CASTPRTGHGYTF
TRBJ2-7	TRBV20-1	CSAGRVRRGAYEQYF
-	TRBV7-2	CASSLALAIVLYEQYF
TRBJ2-3	TRBV20-1	CSASSRIGDTQYF
TRBJ2-2	TRBV7-2	CASSSATGADTGELFF
TRBJ2-5	TRBV12-3/TRBV12-4	CASSRSWGLGETQYF
-	TRBV12-3/TRBV12-4	CASSPRVRVTAETQYF
-	TRBV29-1	CSVGPHYEQYF
TRBJ2-7	TRBV18	CASSPIPGSSYEQYF
TRBJ2-1	TRBV29-1	CSVEAQGLRYNEQFF
-	TRBV10-1	CASSAAGEKTQYF
TRBJ2-7	TRBV11-2	CASSLASVEQYF
TRBJ2-3	TRBV4-1	CASSQAQGADTQYF
TRBJ1-6	TRBV6-5	CASSIDRGMASYNSPLHF
TRBJ1-1	TRBV7-3	CASSLQGTGSEAFF
TRBJ2-1	TRBV7-3	CASSYDQWTSLDEQFF
TRBJ2-1	TRBV20-1	CSVATSGDNNEQFF
TRBJ2-7	TRBV5-1	CASSPGHRTYEQYF
TRBJ1-2	TRBV6-5	CASSYLGQDYGYTF
TRBJ1-6	TRBV7-9	CASSLKVLGSPLHF
-	TRBV6-2/TRBV6-3	CASSHNGIAGPETQYF
TRBJ2-1	TRBV12-5	CASGPAGGEQFF
TRBJ1-1	TRBV20-1	CSARAGLEAFF
TRBJ2-3	TRBV5-4	CASSRRLAGGTDTQYF
TRBJ2-7	TRBV20-1	CSANTGGPYEQYF
TRBJ2-3	TRBV2	CASLRGSGTDTQYF
TRBJ2-5	TRBV15	CATSDLDRGREETQYF
TRBJ2-7	TRBV7-2	CASSPSGGAYEQYF
TRBJ1-1	TRBV29-1	CSAQDRGDTEAFF
TRBJ2-1	TRBV20-1	CSARGGIEGDEQFF
TRBJ2-7	TRBV7-9	CASRPEPGQGAYEQYF